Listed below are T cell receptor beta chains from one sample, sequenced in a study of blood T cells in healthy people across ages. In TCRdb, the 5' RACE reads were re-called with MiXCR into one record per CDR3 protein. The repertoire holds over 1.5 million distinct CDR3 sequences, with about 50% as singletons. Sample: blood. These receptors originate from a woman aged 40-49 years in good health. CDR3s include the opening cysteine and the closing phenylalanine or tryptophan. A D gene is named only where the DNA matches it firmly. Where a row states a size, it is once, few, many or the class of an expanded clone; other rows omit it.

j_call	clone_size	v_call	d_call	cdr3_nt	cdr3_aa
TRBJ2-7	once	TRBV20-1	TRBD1	TGCAGTGCCGCCCCGGACAGGGGTTCCGAGCAGTACTTC	CSAAPDRGSEQYF
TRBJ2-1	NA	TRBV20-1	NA	TGCAGTGCTAGAGGCCCGGCGTTTTTTAATGAGCAGTTCTTC	CSARGPAFFNEQFF
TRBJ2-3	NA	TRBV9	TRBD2	TGTGTCAGCAGAGGGGCTAGCGGGGGCACAGATACGCAGTATTTT	CVSRGASGGTDTQYF
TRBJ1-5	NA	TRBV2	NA	TGTGCCAGCAGTATAAGACAGGTCTGGGATCAGCCCCAGCATTTT	CASSIRQVWDQPQHF
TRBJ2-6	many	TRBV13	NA	TGTGCCAGCAGCTTCGGAGGGGTTGTTTCCTCTGGGGCCAACGTCCTGACTTTC	CASSFGGVVSSGANVLTF
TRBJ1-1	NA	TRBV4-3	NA	TGCGCCAGCAGCCAAGTGGTGGGGGGAGTGAACACTGAAGCTTTCTTT	CASSQVVGGVNTEAFF
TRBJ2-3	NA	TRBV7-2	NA	TGTGCCAGCAGCACTAGACAGGATAGCACAGATACGCAGTATTTT	CASSTRQDSTDTQYF
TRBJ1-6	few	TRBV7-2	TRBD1	TGTGCCAGCAGCTCAGGGACAGGGGCCGGCTCCTATAATTCACCCCTCCACTTT	CASSSGTGAGSYNSPLHF
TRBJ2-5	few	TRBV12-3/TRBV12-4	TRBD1	TGTGCCAGCAGTTTAGACCAGACAGGGTATCAAGAGACCCAGTACTTC	CASSLDQTGYQETQYF
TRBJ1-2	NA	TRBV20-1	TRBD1	TGCAGTGTTCTGGTCCCGGGACAGGGCTCTGGCTACACCTTC	CSVLVPGQGSGYTF
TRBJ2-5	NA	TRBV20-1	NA	TGCAGTGCTAGAGTACAGGTCCGGCAGATGATGGGTGAGACCCAGTACTTC	CSARVQVRQMMGETQYF
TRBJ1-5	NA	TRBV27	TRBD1	TGTGCCAGCAGTTTAGGGACAGGGCGTAGGACGACGGATCAGCCCCAGCATTTT	CASSLGTGRRTTDQPQHF
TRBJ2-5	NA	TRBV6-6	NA	TGTGCCAGTGGTCTAATAGCAGAGACCCAGTACTTC	CASGLIAETQYF
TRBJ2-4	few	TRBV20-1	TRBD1	TGCAGTGCTAGCGGGGACAGGGGTACAAAAAACATTCAGTACTTC	CSASGDRGTKNIQYF
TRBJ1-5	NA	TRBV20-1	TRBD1	TGCAGTGCTTCAATAAACAGGGGGAGTCAGCCCCAGCATTTT	CSASINRGSQPQHF
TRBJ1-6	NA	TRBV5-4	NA	TGTGCCAGCAGCTTGATGGCTGAAAATTCACCCCTCCACTTT	CASSLMAENSPLHF
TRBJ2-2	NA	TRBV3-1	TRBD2	TGTGCCAGCAGCCAAAGCCGGACTAGCCGGGACACCGGGGAGCTGTTTTTT	CASSQSRTSRDTGELFF
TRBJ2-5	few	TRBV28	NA	TGTGCCAGCAGTTTATTCTCCCACGGGGAGCAGTACTTC	CASSLFSHGEQYF
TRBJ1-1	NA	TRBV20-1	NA	TGCAGTGCTAGGTTTGAGGGGGGAGGCACTGAAGCTTTCTTT	CSARFEGGGTEAFF
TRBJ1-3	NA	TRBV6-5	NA	TGTGCCAGCAGGTCCCGGGGGACTGGAAACACCATATATTTT	CASRSRGTGNTIYF
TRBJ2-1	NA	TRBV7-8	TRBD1	TGTGCCAGCAGCCCAGACAGGGGTACCCACAATGAGCAGTTCTTC	CASSPDRGTHNEQFF
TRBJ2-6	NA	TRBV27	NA	TGTGCCAGCAGTTTATGGGGCCGGGACTCTGGGGCCAACGTCCTGACTTTC	CASSLWGRDSGANVLTF
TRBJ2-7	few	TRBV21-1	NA	TGTGCCAGCAGCAAAGTTGAGTTAGGGGGCCCCATTTACGAGCAGTACTTC	CASSKVELGGPIYEQYF
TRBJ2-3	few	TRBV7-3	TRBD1	TGTGCCAGCAGCCCGGGAGGACAGGGGGCCCAAGATACGCAGTATTTT	CASSPGGQGAQDTQYF
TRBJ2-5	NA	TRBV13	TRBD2	TGTGCCAGCAGCGCCAAAGCGGGGGTCCAAGAGACCCAGTACTTC	CASSAKAGVQETQYF
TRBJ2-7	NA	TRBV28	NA	TGTGCCAGCAGTTTACGGTCTGACAGTTACTACGAGCAGTACTTC	CASSLRSDSYYEQYF
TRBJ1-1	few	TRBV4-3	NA	TGCGCCAGCAGCCGCTCGCGAGGGACTGAAGCTTTCTTT	CASSRSRGTEAFF
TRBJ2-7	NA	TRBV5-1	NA	TGCGCCAGCAGCTTGGAGGATGGGGGCAATGAGCAGTACTTC	CASSLEDGGNEQYF
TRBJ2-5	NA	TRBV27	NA	TGTGCCAGCTCTTTGGCGGGTTACAATGAGCAGTACTTC	CASSLAGYNEQYF
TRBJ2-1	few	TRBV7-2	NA	TGTGCCAGCAGCCGACCCCTTTTTCCCGGACAGAACGGCAATGAGCAGTTCTTC	CASSRPLFPGQNGNEQFF
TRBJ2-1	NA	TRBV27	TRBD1	TGTGCCAGCAGTAAAAGACAGGGGGTCAGGCACAATGAGCAGTTCTTC	CASSKRQGVRHNEQFF
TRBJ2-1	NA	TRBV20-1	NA	TGCAGTGCTACCCGACAAACCTACAATGAGCAGTTCTTC	CSATRQTYNEQFF
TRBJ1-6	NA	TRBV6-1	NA	TGTGCCAGCAGGCCATTAACAGGGAACTCCTATAATTCACCCCTCCACTTT	CASRPLTGNSYNSPLHF
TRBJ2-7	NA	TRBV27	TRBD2	TGTGCCAGCAGAAGAATACTAGCGGGGGTCTCCTACGAGCAGTACTTC	CASRRILAGVSYEQYF
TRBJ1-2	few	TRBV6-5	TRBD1	TGTGCCAGCAGTTCCGGGACAGGGGAATCTGGGGAGTATGGCTACACCTTC	CASSSGTGESGEYGYTF
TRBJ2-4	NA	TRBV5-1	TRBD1	TGCGCCAGCAGCCCGGACAGGGGAAGCATTCAGTACTTC	CASSPDRGSIQYF
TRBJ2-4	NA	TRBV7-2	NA	TGTGCCAGCAGCTTAGTCGTGGGGGGAGCCAAAAACATTCAGTACTTC	CASSLVVGGAKNIQYF
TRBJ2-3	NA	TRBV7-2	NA	TGTGCCAGCAGCCGAGAGAGAATCGGAGATACGCAGTATTTT	CASSRERIGDTQYF
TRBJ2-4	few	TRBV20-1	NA	TGCAGTGCTCTCAGCTTAGCCAAAAACATTCAGTACTTC	CSALSLAKNIQYF
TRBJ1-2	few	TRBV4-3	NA	TGCGCCAGCAGCCAAACCCGTTATGGGGGTGGCTACACCTTC	CASSQTRYGGGYTF
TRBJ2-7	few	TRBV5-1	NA	TGCGCCAGCAGCTTGCACCGGGATCCATACGAGCAGTACTTC	CASSLHRDPYEQYF
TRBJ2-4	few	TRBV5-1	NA	TGCGCCAGCAGCCGTGGGGGGGCGAACATTCAGTACTTC	CASSRGGANIQYF
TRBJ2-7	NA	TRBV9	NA	TGTGCCAGCAGCGTAGGTGGGAACGAGCAGTACTTC	CASSVGGNEQYF
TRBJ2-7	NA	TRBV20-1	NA	TGCAGTGCTAGTAGTCAGGCCAGCCGTAGTACCCAGTACTTC	CSASSQASRSTQYF
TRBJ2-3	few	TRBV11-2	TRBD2	TGTGCCAGCAGCTTAAGAGCGGGAGCAGCCGCAGATACGCAGTATTTT	CASSLRAGAAADTQYF
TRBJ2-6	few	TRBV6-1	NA	TGTGCCAGCAGCAAGGCGGGACAGATCTCTGGGGCCAACGTCCTGACTTTC	CASSKAGQISGANVLTF
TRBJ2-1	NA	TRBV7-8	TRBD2	TGTGCCAGCAGTGGCGGGGGGGGGCAGTTCTTC	CASSGGGGQFF
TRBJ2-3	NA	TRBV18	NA	TGTGTCAGCTCGACGCTAGGGGCTACAGATACGCAGTATTTT	CVSSTLGATDTQYF
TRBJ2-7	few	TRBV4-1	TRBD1	TGCGCCAGCAGCCGCTTACAGGGGGCAAGAAGCGAGCAGTACTTC	CASSRLQGARSEQYF